Reported below is one TCR beta chain. This entry is derived from a study of cytotoxic CD8 clonotypes in ibrutinib-treated CLL. Background on the study: Response sampling occurred after a median approximately eleven months of treatment (range 6 to 36).

Produced via immunoSEQ multiplex PCR; TCRdb's table is partial and in-frame only. The sample records around 70,000 clones, approximately 90% being singletons. From germline, CDR1 is SEHNR and CDR2 FQNEAQ (reference sequence). This CDR3 comprises 13 residues. The V and J ends lost 1 base and 0 bases respectively, with 3 bases between them. Sequenced material: PBMCs, taken after 12 months of ibrutinib treatment. The TCR was taken from a human donor with chronic lymphocytic leukemia. The chain recombines TRBV7-9 with TRBJ1-1, with unresolved D. The CDR3 DNA reads TGTGCCAGCAGCTTAGAGCTGAACACTGAAGCTTTCTTT. Amino acids: CASSLELNTEAFF.